This T cell receptor (beta chain) was sequenced during a study of T cell responses to AZD1222 COVID-19 vaccine. Repertoires were generated with immunoSEQ multiplex PCR, while TCRdb's copy carries only in-frame clones and drops some. This table has about 180,000 clones, around 90% appearing once. This clone showed up just once. Its specificity is not known. V shed 0 bases, J shed 7 bases, and the junction held 13 bases outside the gene matches. The CDR3 spans 17 residues. CDR1 is ENHRY, CDR2 SYGVKD, per germline. General study results and limits: Sampling that yielded the repertoires occurred only after the peak T cell response. Receipt of two AZD1222 doses was followed by a rise in Spike-specific TCR breadth and depth. Unmutated variant regions are reportedly targeted by nearly half of spike-specific TCRs.

The sequence derives from an adult who received the AZD1222 COVID-19 vaccine. Specimen: peripheral blood, collected 28 days after the second AZD1222 dose. The chain carries TRBV10-3 and TRBJ1-2, with 8 bases fitting TRBD1. The CDR3 spells CAISESDRVGLVGGYTF. DNA for the CDR3: TGTGCCATCAGTGAGTCGGACAGGGTCGGTTTGGTCGGTGGCTACACCTTC.